This T cell receptor (beta chain) is from a study of CD8+ T cells in alopecia areata. General study findings and limits: Clonality was higher in lesional than normal scalp, especially in alopecia totalis/universalis. Scalp data also include sequences from resident alphabeta T cells of normal skin.

Deletions cut 0 bases from V and 5 bases from J, with 8 bases between. There are 14 residues in the CDR3. Per germline, CDR1 MNHEY and CDR2 SMNVEV (reference sequence). The treatment: oral pan-JAK inhibitor, 5-10 mg twice daily. Turning to this clone: Its antigen remains unknown.

As the sequencing template, cDNA was produced by extracting RNA and reverse transcribing it. The assay was immunoSEQ multiplex PCR, and TCRdb's table has in-frame clones only and misses some. The profile shows 85,000 to 110,000 clones, 85% to 90% of them singletons. The chain is built from TRBV27 and TRBJ1-5; TRBD1 might be the D (5 bases). The source material was CD8+ T cells sorted from blood, sampled at approximately week 34, from a patient treated with tofacitinib. This sequence originates from a human donor with alopecia areata. This CDR3 is CASSLSGEYQPQHF. CDR3 sequence (DNA): TGTGCCAGCAGTTTATCAGGGGAATATCAGCCCCAGCATTTT.